Given below is one T cell receptor (beta chain) in context. TCRdb re-derived calls from the RT-PCR reads in MiXCR, one entry per CDR3 protein. The sample carries about 500,000 distinct CDR3 sequences, 16% recorded once. The data were obtained in a study of response to subunit inactivated influenza vaccine. Trimming stripped 2 bases from V and 0 bases from J, with 6 bases between. The CDR3 is 14 amino acids. Germline values: CDR1 KGHSH, CDR2 LQKENI. The receptor was isolated from a man aged 50 to 69 who received an inactivated influenza vaccine. The gene calls are TRBV18 and TRBJ2-3; no clear D. The specimen was CD4+ T cells sorted from PBMCs, collected 23 months after vaccination. DNA for the CDR3: TGTGCCAGCTCACCAATTCCCAGCACAGATACGCAGTATTTT. Its translation is CASSPIPSTDTQYF.